This TCR beta chain was sequenced for a study of T-cell reconstitution after alpha-beta-depleted transplantation in children. Whole-study findings and limits: There were reportedly several hundred expanded graft clones from which alpha-beta T cells came about two months after transplant. A year post-transplant, T-cell counts and diversity derived mostly from newly produced T cells.

Unique molecular identifiers were incorporated during preparation of the TCRbeta library. TCRdb ran MiXCR on the PCR reads and lists one entry per CDR3 protein. This sample has about 280,000 distinct CDR3 sequences, with more than 9% found just once. This clonotype was seen many times. As yet, its antigen is unknown. Trimming took 3 bases from V and 4 from J; bases not matched to a gene: 12. CDR3 length equals 16 residues. CDR1 is DFQATT and CDR2 is SNEGSKA in the germline V gene (reference sequence). The J gene is TRBJ1-2, the V gene TRBV20-1; 9 nucleotides align to TRBD1. The sequence came from a male patient under 10 years old who had a stem cell transplant for chronic granulomatous disease, so the T cells may come from the graft donor. The sequencing here drew on peripheral blood, taken 180 days after TCRalphabeta/CD19-depleted stem cell transplant. CDR3 nucleotides: TGCAGTGCTAGTCGGCCGGAACAGGGGGCGCCCTATGGCTACACCTTC. As protein: CSASRPEQGAPYGYTF.